The clone carrying this T cell receptor beta chain was counted at least ten times. The antigen is undetermined. Alpha and beta libraries were amplified separately from the second PCR onward. CD8 T cells were positively selected from what remained after CD4 positive selection. Effector memory cells were sorted as CD45RA-CD27-, EMRA cells as CD45RA+CD27-. The sample comes from a study of naive and memory T cell subsets. Study-wide results and caveats: Activation and differentiation may alter RNA-based TCR counts.

Two oligonucleotides, mixed equimolar, formed the beta constant-region primer covering TRBC1 and TRBC2. Four rounds of PCR amplified the ligated cDNA using nested alpha and beta constant-region primers plus SP2. One entry per CDR3 protein results from TCRdb running MiXCR on the UMI-ligation and nested PCR reads. This table has some 9,700 distinct CDR3 sequences, about 6% appearing once. The germline V gene encodes CDR1 MGHDK and CDR2 SYGVNS. With 4 bases removed from V and 1 base from J, the gap between germline ends came to 20 bases. This CDR3 comprises 18 residues. The chain is built from TRBV25-1 and TRBJ1-3, with D possibly being TRBD1 (6 bases). Material: CD4+ TEMRA cells from blood. Subset noted: effector memory re-expressing CD45RA, CD45RA+ CD27-. This receptor was taken from a human donor in good health. In DNA form, the CDR3 reads TGTGCCAGCAGTGGTCCCTCTCGGACAGAAGTTTCTGGAAACACCATATATTTT. Its protein product is CASSGPSRTEVSGNTIYF.